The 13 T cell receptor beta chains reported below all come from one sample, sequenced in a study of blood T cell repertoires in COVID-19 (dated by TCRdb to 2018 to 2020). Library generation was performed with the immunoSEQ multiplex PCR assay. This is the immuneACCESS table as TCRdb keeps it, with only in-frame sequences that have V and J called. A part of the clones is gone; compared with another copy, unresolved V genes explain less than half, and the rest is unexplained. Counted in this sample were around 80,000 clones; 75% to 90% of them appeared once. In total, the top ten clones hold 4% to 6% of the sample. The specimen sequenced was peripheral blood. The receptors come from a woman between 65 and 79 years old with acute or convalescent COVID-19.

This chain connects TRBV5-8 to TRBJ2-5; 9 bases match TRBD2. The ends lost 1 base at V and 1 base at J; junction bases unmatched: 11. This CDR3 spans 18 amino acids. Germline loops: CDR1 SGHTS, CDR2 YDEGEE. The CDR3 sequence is CASSLIGLGGGAQETQYF. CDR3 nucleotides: TGTGCCAGCAGCTTGATCGGTTTGGGCGGGGGGGCCCAAGAGACCCAGTACTTC.

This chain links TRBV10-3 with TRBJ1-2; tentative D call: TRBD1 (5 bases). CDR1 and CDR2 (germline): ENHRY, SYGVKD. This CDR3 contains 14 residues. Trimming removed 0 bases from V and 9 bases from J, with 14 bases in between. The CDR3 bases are TGTGCCATCAGTGAGTCGGGGGGGAGTACGAGCTACACCTTC. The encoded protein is CAISESGGSTSYTF.

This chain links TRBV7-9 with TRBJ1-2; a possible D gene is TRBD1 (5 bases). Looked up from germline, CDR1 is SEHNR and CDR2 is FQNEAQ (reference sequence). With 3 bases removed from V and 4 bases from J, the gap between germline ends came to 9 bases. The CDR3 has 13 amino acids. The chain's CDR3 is CASSFDSLYGYTF. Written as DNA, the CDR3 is TGTGCCAGCAGCTTCGACAGCCTCTATGGCTACACCTTC.

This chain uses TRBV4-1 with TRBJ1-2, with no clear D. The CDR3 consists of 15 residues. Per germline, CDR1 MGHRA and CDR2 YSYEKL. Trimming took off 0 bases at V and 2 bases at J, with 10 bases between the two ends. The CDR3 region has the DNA TGCGCCAGCAGCCAAGATAGTTCCCTCAACTATGGCTACACCTTC. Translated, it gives CASSQDSSLNYGYTF.

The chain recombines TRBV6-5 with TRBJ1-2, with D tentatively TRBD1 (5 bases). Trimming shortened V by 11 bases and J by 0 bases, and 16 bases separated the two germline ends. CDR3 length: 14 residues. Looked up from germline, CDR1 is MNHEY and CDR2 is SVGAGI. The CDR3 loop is CASGGGTANYGYTF. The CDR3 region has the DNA TGTGCCTCGGGTGGGGGGACTGCTAACTATGGCTACACCTTC.

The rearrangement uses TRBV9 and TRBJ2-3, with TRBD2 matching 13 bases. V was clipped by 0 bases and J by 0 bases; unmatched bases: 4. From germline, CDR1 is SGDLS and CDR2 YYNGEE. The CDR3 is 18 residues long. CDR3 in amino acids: CASSVALGLAGSTDTQYF. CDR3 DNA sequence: TGTGCCAGCAGCGTAGCTCTGGGACTAGCGGGGAGCACAGATACGCAGTATTTT.

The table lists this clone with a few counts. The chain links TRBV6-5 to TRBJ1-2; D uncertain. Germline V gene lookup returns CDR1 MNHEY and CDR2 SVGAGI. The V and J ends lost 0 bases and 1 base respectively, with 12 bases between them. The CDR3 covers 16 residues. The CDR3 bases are TGTGCCAGCAGTTACTCGGCTGGAGGATTTAACTATGGCTACACCTTC. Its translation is CASSYSAGGFNYGYTF.

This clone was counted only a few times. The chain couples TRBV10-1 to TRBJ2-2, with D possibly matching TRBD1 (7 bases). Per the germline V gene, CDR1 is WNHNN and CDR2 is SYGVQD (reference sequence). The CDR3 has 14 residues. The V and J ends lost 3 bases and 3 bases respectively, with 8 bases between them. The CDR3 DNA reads TGCGCCAGCAGTGACAGGGGGGACACCGGGGAGCTGTTTTTT. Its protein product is CASSDRGDTGELFF.

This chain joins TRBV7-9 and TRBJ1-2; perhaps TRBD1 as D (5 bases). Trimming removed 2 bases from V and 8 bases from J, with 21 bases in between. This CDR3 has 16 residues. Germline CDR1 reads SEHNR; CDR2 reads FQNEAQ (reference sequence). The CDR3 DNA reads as TGTGCCAGCAGCTTACAGGGAACCTACATGGTCGGAGGCTACACCTTC. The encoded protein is CASSLQGTYMVGGYTF.

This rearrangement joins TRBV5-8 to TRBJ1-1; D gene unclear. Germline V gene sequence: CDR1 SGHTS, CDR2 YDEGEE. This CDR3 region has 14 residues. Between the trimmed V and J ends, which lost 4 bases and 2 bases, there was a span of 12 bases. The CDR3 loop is CASSKLEGNTEAFF. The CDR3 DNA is TGTGCCAGCAGCAAGTTAGAGGGAAACACTGAAGCTTTCTTT.

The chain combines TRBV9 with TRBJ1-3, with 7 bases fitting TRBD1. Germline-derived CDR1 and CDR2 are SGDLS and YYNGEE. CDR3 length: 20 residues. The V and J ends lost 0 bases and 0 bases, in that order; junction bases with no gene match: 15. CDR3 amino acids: CASSVEGLEGARSSGNTIYF. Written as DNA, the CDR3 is TGTGCCAGCAGCGTAGAGGGTCTGGAGGGGGCTCGGAGCTCTGGAAACACCATATATTTT.

The CDR3 reads CSVEDGRGVQETQYF. The CDR3 DNA sequence: TGCAGCGTTGAAGATGGGCGGGGTGTCCAAGAGACCCAGTACTTC. The chain employs TRBV29-1 and TRBJ2-5, with D possibly TRBD2 on 6 matching bases. The germline CDR1 and CDR2 sequences are SQVTM and ANQGSEA. The CDR3 has 15 residues. V lost 0 bases and J lost 1, with 12 bases in between.

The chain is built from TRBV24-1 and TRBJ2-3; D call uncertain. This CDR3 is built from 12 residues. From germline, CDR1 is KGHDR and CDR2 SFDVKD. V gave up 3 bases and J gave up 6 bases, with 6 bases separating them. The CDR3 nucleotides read TGTGCCACCAGTGATGGAGTGGATACGCAGTATTTT. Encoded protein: CATSDGVDTQYF.